This T cell receptor (beta chain) was recorded in a study of tumor-infiltrating lymphocytes in primary liver carcinoma. On the study more broadly: Patients, male and female, were 30 to 69 years old. Study-level findings and limits: Less overlap was seen in tumor-adjacent and tumor-blood pairs than in tumor region pairs. The 250 largest clones made up significantly more of tumor than blood repertoires (p = 0.039).

TCR beta cDNA was made from around 520 ng total RNA with a constant-region primer. Three-round nested multiplex PCR performed with slightly modified ARM-PCR produced the TCR beta libraries. Primers for the first two PCR rounds were TRBV1-TRBV30 forward primers and a C-beta reverse primer (approximately 10 cycles per round). MiXCR, run by TCRdb on the multiplex PCR reads, gives a single entry per CDR3 protein. The sample shows about 180,000 distinct CDR3 sequences, less than 65% of them seen only once. Germline DNA was also extracted, and blood RNA was taken from unsorted whole blood. The study enrolled treatment-naive patients with chronic HBV infection. Germline-derived CDR1 and CDR2 are MNHNY and SVGAGI (reference sequence). The ends were cut back, 5 bases at V and 12 bases at J, with 14 bases in the middle. The CDR3 totals 12 residues. Comment on this clonotype: What it binds is unknown. A much more abundant neighbour one base away suggests this may be a read error.

The chain has TRBV6-6 and TRBJ2-1; D is possibly TRBD1 (6 bases). What was sequenced was peripheral blood. The source of this sequence is a man aged 40-49 years with primary liver carcinoma and hepatitis B virus infection. CDR3 amino acids: CASSPNRDGQFF. CDR3 DNA: TGTGCCAGCAGTCCCAACAGGGATGGGCAGTTCTTC.